This T cell receptor beta chain was documented in a study of response to subunit inactivated influenza vaccine. The germline V gene has CDR1 DFQATT and CDR2 SNEGSKA (reference sequence). The V and J ends lost 3 bases and 2 bases, in that order; junction bases with no gene match: 4. The CDR3 consists of 15 residues. Using its own MiXCR run on the RT-PCR reads, TCRdb lists one record per CDR3 protein. The sample shows under 850,000 distinct CDR3 sequences, about 18% of them seen only once. Source: PBMCs from blood, taken less than 6 days after vaccination. J is TRBJ2-1 and V is TRBV20-1, with 10 bases lining up with TRBD2. The sequence was obtained from a man aged 50-60 years who received an inactivated influenza vaccine. CDR3 in amino acids: CSASPSGRTYNEQFF. The CDR3 region has the DNA TGCAGTGCTAGTCCTAGCGGGAGAACCTACAATGAGCAGTTCTTC.